This is a list of T cell receptor beta chains from one sample in a study of OX40 agonist ivuxolimab in advanced cancers. The assay was immunoSEQ multiplex PCR, and TCRdb's table has in-frame clones only and misses some. The sample carries over 35,000 clones, 80% recorded once. The sequences come from CD4+ or CD8+ T cells sorted from blood, collected in a trial of the OX40 agonist ivuxolimab. The receptors come from an adult with an advanced solid tumor such as melanoma, head and neck, liver or kidney cancer. Both conserved end residues are part of each CDR3. Each record gives: J gene, D gene, clone size, V gene, CDR3 protein, CDR3 DNA. A D gene is named only where the DNA matches it firmly. Clone size, where shown, is once, few, many, or a class for clones that have expanded.

>TRBJ2-6|.|.|TRBV21-1
CASSKHPGGRAGANVLTF
TGTGCCAGCAGCAAACATCCCGGGGGCCGGGCCGGGGCCAACGTCCTGACTTTC
>TRBJ1-1|.|.|TRBV15
CATSTLGALNTEAFF
TGTGCCACCAGCACGCTCGGGGCCTTGAACACTGAAGCTTTCTTT
>TRBJ1-1|TRBD1|.|TRBV25-1
CASTADRGNPEAFF
TGTGCCAGCACTGCCGACAGGGGGAACCCTGAAGCTTTCTTT
>TRBJ1-5|.|.|TRBV5-4
CASSFGNQPQHF
TGTGCCAGCAGCTTCGGTAATCAGCCCCAGCATTTT
>TRBJ2-5|.|.|TRBV27
CASSLWGTAEGTQYF
TGTGCCAGCAGTTTGTGGGGGACCGCGGAGGGGACCCAGTACTTC
>TRBJ2-5|.|.|TRBV18
CASSPGVRETQYF
TGTGCCAGCTCACCGGGGGTGAGGGAGACCCAGTACTTC
>TRBJ2-5|.|.|TRBV4-2
CASSQDWRQYQETQYF
TGTGCCAGCAGCCAAGACTGGCGACAGTACCAAGAGACCCAGTACTTC
>TRBJ2-7|TRBD2|.|TRBV27
CASSLLSREGGEQYF
TGTGCCAGCAGTTTATTGTCGCGGGAGGGTGGCGAGCAGTACTTC
>TRBJ1-2|TRBD1|.|TRBV9
CASSRTGDVGYTF
TGTGCCAGCAGCAGAACAGGGGACGTTGGCTACACCTTC
>TRBJ1-2|.|.|TRBV7-9
CASSSLDYGYTF
TGTGCCAGCAGCTCCCTGGACTATGGCTACACCTTC
>TRBJ2-2|TRBD2|.|TRBV6-5
CASSLAGGHTGELFF
TGTGCCAGCAGCCTAGCGGGGGGACACACCGGGGAGCTGTTTTTT
>TRBJ1-1|.|.|TRBV7-3
CASSLLLGGEAFF
TGTGCCAGCAGCTTATTACTGGGAGGTGAAGCTTTCTTT
>TRBJ2-1|TRBD1|once|TRBV9
CASSPTGQGRYNEQFF
TGTGCCAGCAGCCCCACCGGACAGGGACGATACAATGAGCAGTTCTTC
>TRBJ2-3|TRBD2|.|TRBV7-2
CASLRGGDTDTQYF
TGTGCCAGCCTTCGGGGGGGAGACACAGATACGCAGTATTTT
>TRBJ1-2|.|medium-sized|TRBV18
CASSPTADSYGYTF
TGTGCCAGCTCACCGACCGCCGACAGCTATGGCTACACCTTC
>TRBJ1-5|.|.|TRBV7-2
CASSSNGASNQPQHF
TGTGCCAGCAGCTCCAACGGCGCGAGCAATCAGCCCCAGCATTTT
>TRBJ1-5|.|once|TRBV21-1
CASSKKTAHSNQPQHF
TGTGCCAGCAGCAAGAAAACAGCTCATAGCAATCAGCCCCAGCATTTT
>TRBJ1-2|.|.|TRBV30
CAWSELYYGYTF
TGTGCCTGGAGTGAGCTTTACTATGGCTACACCTTC
>TRBJ2-1|TRBD2|.|TRBV11-3
CASTPPGTSGSSYNEQFF
TGTGCCAGCACCCCTCCCGGGACTAGCGGGAGCTCCTACAATGAGCAGTTCTTC
>TRBJ2-5|.|.|TRBV7-7
CASSLRDKETQYF
TGTGCTAGCAGCTTACGGGATAAAGAGACCCAGTACTTC
>TRBJ1-1|.|.|TRBV7-2
CASSPRGGDTEAFF
TGTGCCAGCAGCCCCCGGGGGGGGGACACTGAAGCTTTCTTT
>TRBJ1-6|TRBD1|few|TRBV13
CASSVRDRTPLHF
TGTGCCAGCAGCGTCCGGGACAGGACGCCCCTCCACTTT
>TRBJ1-2|.|few|TRBV4-1
CASSQVGGVYGYTF
TGCGCCAGCAGCCAAGTGGGGGGGGTCTATGGCTACACCTTC
>TRBJ2-1|.|.|TRBV4-3
CASSQDLVNEQFF
TGCGCCAGCAGCCAAGATTTAGTCAATGAGCAGTTCTTC
>TRBJ2-1|TRBD2|.|TRBV7-3
CASSPGTSGVYNEQFF
TGTGCCAGCAGCCCCGGGACTAGCGGGGTGTATAATGAGCAGTTCTTC
>TRBJ2-3|.|.|TRBV12-5
CASGLVIGQPTPITDTQYF
TGTGCTAGTGGTTTGGTAATAGGGCAGCCCACGCCCATCACAGATACGCAGTATTTT
>TRBJ2-1|TRBD2|.|TRBV7-9
CASSLRGTRVWNEQFF
TGTGCCAGCAGCTTACGTGGGACTAGGGTTTGGAATGAGCAGTTCTTC
>TRBJ2-2|.|few|TRBV28
CASRVGGTGELFF
TGTGCCAGCAGGGTAGGGGGTACCGGGGAGCTGTTTTTT
>TRBJ1-2|.|.|TRBV2
CARQGGGYTF
TGTGCCAGACAGGGCGGGGGCTACACCTTC
>TRBJ2-7|TRBD1|.|TRBV5-5
CASSWDDRGALSYEQYF
TGTGCCAGCAGCTGGGATGACAGGGGGGCCCTCTCCTACGAGCAGTACTTC
>TRBJ1-5|.|once|TRBV6-1
CASTLQIDSQPQHF
TGTGCCAGCACTCTACAAATTGACAGTCAGCCCCAGCATTTT
>TRBJ2-7|TRBD1|.|TRBV5-6
CASSSGQGEQYF
TGTGCCAGCAGCTCCGGACAGGGCGAGCAGTACTTC
>TRBJ1-1|.|.|TRBV4-2
CASSLLRGGNTEAFF
TGTGCCAGCAGCCTGCTCCGGGGTGGGAACACTGAAGCTTTCTTT
>TRBJ2-3|.|.|TRBV7-2
CASSLAGQDTQYF
TGTGCCAGCAGCTTAGCAGGGCAAGATACGCAGTATTTT
>TRBJ2-1|.|once|TRBV28
CASSSKPYEQFF
TGTGCCAGCAGTTCTAAGCCGTACGAGCAGTTCTTC
>TRBJ2-2|.|.|TRBV7-9
CASSLGVNTGELFF
TGTGCCAGCAGCTTAGGCGTCAACACCGGGGAGCTGTTTTTT
>TRBJ2-4|.|.|TRBV7-8
CASSLGGAKNIQYF
TGTGCCAGCAGCTTAGGGGGGGCCAAAAACATTCAGTACTTC
>TRBJ2-3|.|.|TRBV6-5
CASSYRASRDTQYF
TGTGCCAGCAGTTACAGGGCCAGTCGGGATACGCAGTATTTT
>TRBJ1-5|.|once|TRBV30
CAWSDSFSNQPQHF
TGTGCCTGGAGTGACAGTTTTAGCAATCAGCCCCAGCATTTT
>TRBJ2-3|TRBD2|.|TRBV4-3
CASSLGLAGKDTQYF
TGCGCCAGCAGCCTCGGACTAGCGGGGAAAGATACGCAGTATTTT
>TRBJ2-1|TRBD2|.|TRBV7-9
CASSLVPLAGVGEQFF
TGTGCCAGCAGCTTAGTCCCACTAGCGGGAGTTGGTGAGCAGTTCTTC
>TRBJ2-1|TRBD1|.|TRBV5-6
CASSLGQPSYNEQFF
TGTGCCAGCAGTTTGGGACAGCCTTCCTACAATGAGCAGTTCTTC